The T cell receptor (beta chain) under discussion was sequenced for a study of metastatic and nonmetastatic thyroid tumors. Study-wide context: A comparison of repertoires was made across blood and tumor or nodule tissue from malignant and benign thyroid patients. Broader study findings: Patients with malignant thyroid tumors reportedly had significantly higher TCR beta diversity than those with benign nodules, in blood and tumor.

As processed by the authors: The distant-metastasis classifier for papillary thyroid cancer was built from CDR3 differences across clinicopathological groups. TCRdb reprocessed the PCR reads via MiXCR. The V and J calls and clone size come from TCRdb's table, not from the authors' own analysis. The sample contains approximately 38,000 clones, roughly a sixth of which appear only once. V shed 0 bases and J shed 4 bases, with 9 bases lying between them. The CDR3 is made up of 14 amino acids. Looked up from germline, CDR1 is KGHSH and CDR2 is LQKENI. This clone was observed a single time. The target antigen is unknown. Thyroid surgery had not been preceded by any treatment in any patient.

What was sequenced was tumor tissue. This clonotype originated in a female donor with papillary thyroid cancer or a benign thyroid nodule (not recorded which). Some clones in this sample may be carry-over from other donors' samples. The chain couples TRBV18 to TRBJ1-2; D gene ambiguous. The CDR3: CASSPPQQTYGYTF. The DNA of the CDR3 is TGTGCCAGCTCACCACCACAACAGACCTATGGCTACACCTTC.